The present T cell receptor beta chain was sequenced within a study of cytomegalovirus exposure and HLA in healthy donors. This clone came up a few times. Antigen unknown. CDR1 KGHSH and CDR2 LQKENI come from the germline V gene. V trimming: 5 bases; J trimming: 4 bases; junction bases outside the gene matches: 7. This CDR3 is 14 amino acids long. Primers: 60 Vbeta forward and 13 Jbeta reverse. TCRdb's copy holds only in-frame clones and misses some; the assay was immunoSEQ multiplex PCR. The sample lists 120,000 or so clones, roughly 15% occurring once. Regarding the study as a whole: The authors listed about 170 TCR beta chains as cytomegalovirus-associated.

The gene calls are TRBV18 and TRBJ1-2; 7 bases are shared with TRBD1. The sequence derives from a female donor in good health and CMV-seropositive. The sample was PBMCs. The CDR3 DNA is TGTGCCAGCTCAGCCCGACAGGGAAGCTATGGCTACACCTTC. This codes for CASSARQGSYGYTF.